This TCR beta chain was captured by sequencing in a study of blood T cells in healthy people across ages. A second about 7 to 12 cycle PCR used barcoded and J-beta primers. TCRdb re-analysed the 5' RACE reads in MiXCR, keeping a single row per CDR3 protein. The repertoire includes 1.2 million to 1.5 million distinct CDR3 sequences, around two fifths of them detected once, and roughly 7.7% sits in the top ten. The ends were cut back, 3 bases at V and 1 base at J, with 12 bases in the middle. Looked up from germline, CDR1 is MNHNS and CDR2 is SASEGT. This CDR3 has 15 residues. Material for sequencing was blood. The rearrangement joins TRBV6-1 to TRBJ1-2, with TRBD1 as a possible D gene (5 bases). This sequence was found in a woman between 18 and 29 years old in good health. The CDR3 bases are TGTGCCAGCAGTGACAGGGCCATAGGTAACTATGGCTACACCTTC. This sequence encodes CASSDRAIGNYGYTF.